The clone carrying this T cell receptor (beta chain) has only one observation. Antigen: not known. This specimen comes from a study of cytomegalovirus exposure and HLA in healthy donors. Study at large: The same platform as the approximately 640 first-cohort repertoires was used for the 130 or so validation repertoires, a later analysis reported. Broader study findings: Investigators reported around 150 TCR beta chains as tied to cytomegalovirus.

Generated by immunoSEQ multiplex PCR, the TCRdb table keeps only in-frame clones and is missing some. The data hold a few hundred thousand clones, with roughly 89% observed a single time. With 3 bases clipped from V and 15 bases from J, the junction kept 7 bases outside the gene matches. There are 14 residues in the CDR3. From germline, CDR1 is SGHDT and CDR2 YYEEEE. Sequencing was done on a sample of PBMCs. This chain uses TRBV5-6 with TRBJ2-1; 15 nucleotides line up with TRBD2. The receptor was derived from a woman under 30 in good health and CMV-seronegative. The DNA for the CDR3 is TGTGCCAGCAGCTACGGGACTAGCGGGGGGCACGGGTTCTTC. Translated: CASSYGTSGGHGFF.